The clone carrying this TCR beta chain was recorded only once. Antigen: not known. This sample was included in a study of tumor-infiltrating lymphocytes in primary liver carcinoma. Study background: The study included patients who were men and women aged 30 to 69 years.

Making TCR beta cDNA involved approximately 510 ng total RNA and a constant-region primer. For TCR beta, libraries were produced by three nested multiplex PCR rounds using slightly modified ARM-PCR. Each of the first two PCR rounds ran approximately 9 cycles with TRBV1-TRBV30 forward and C-beta reverse primers. TCRdb used MiXCR to reprocess the multiplex PCR reads, holding one entry per CDR3 protein. The repertoire holds about 350,000 distinct CDR3 sequences, roughly 61% seen once, with roughly 6.5% in the top ten. The CDR3 extends over 14 amino acids. V lost 7 bases to trimming and J lost 8 bases, with 18 bases between them. Germline-derived CDR1 and CDR2 are SGHAT and FQNNGV. Germline DNA was extracted alongside blood RNA, which was obtained from unsorted whole blood. The collection of about 4.4 milliliters of peripheral blood preceded surgery. Findings and caveats of the study: The overlap of tumor-adjacent and tumor-blood pairs was smaller than that of tumor region pairs. Relative to blood, tumors carried a significantly larger fraction of the repertoire in their top 250 clones (p = 0.039).

Sequencing was carried out using peripheral blood. The receptor comes from a man aged 35 to 55 with primary liver carcinoma and hepatitis B virus infection. The V call is TRBV11-2, the J call TRBJ1-3; D is perhaps TRBD1 (5 bases). The CDR3 sequence is CASNVSPGGDTIYF. The DNA of the CDR3 is TGTGCCAGCAACGTAAGTCCGGGAGGGGACACCATATATTTT.